The clone carrying this T cell receptor beta chain was counted at least ten times. This entry comes from a study of tumor-infiltrating lymphocytes in primary liver carcinoma. Germline V gene lookup returns CDR1 MDHEN and CDR2 SYDVKM. Germline trimming cut 6 bases from V and 3 bases from J; bases unmatched to any gene: 8. This CDR3 is built from 14 residues. From roughly 470 ng total RNA, TCR beta cDNA was generated with a primer in the constant region. The TCR beta library was amplified through three nested multiplex PCR rounds in a modified ARM-PCR procedure. Both of the initial two PCR rounds ran for around 9 cycles and employed TRBV1-TRBV30 forward primers alongside a C-beta reverse primer. In TCRdb, the multiplex PCR reads were re-called with MiXCR into one record per CDR3 protein. In the table there are approximately 190,000 distinct CDR3 sequences, around 81% of which are singletons. Unsorted bulk tissue (roughly 20-31 mg) underwent RNA and DNA co-extraction. Surgeons resected the patients' primary liver carcinomas.

The V gene is TRBV28, the J gene TRBJ2-7; 7 nucleotides line up with TRBD1. Sequences were obtained from tumor tissue from primary liver carcinoma. This sequence was found in a middle-aged man with primary liver carcinoma and hepatitis B virus infection. In nucleotides, the CDR3 is TGTGCCAGCAGCGCACAGGGGCCGGTCTACGAGCAGTACTTC. It translates to CASSAQGPVYEQYF.